This record concerns one T cell receptor beta chain sequence. Trimming left V 0 bases short and J 4 bases short, with 13 bases between. This CDR3 comprises 16 residues. Germline-derived CDR1 and CDR2 are SGDLS and YYNGEE. A second PCR, run for about 6 to 11 cycles, used a sample-barcoded 5' primer plus a J-beta primer mix. At least 2.5 million CDR3-containing paired-end reads were obtained per sample. TCRdb recomputed calls from the 5' RACE reads with MiXCR, one row per CDR3 protein. The sample carries about 830,000 distinct CDR3 sequences, around 68% recorded once. This specimen comes from a study of blood T cells in healthy people across ages.

V is TRBV9 and J is TRBJ2-2, with a possible D match to TRBD2 (7 bases). The sample comprised blood. The sequence was obtained from a man under 40 in good health. Here the CDR3 reads CASSVEAGAPTGELFF. CDR3 DNA: TGTGCCAGCAGCGTAGAGGCGGGGGCCCCCACCGGGGAGCTGTTTTTT.